A single sample gave rise to the 8 T cell receptor beta chains below, sequenced in a study of T-cell memory formation after mild COVID-19. MiXCR was run by TCRdb on the 5' RACE reads, yielding one entry per CDR3 protein. The sample has about 440,000 distinct CDR3 sequences; around 19% are singletons. Sequencing used PBMCs or a T cell subset sorted from them (not recorded which). Receptors originate from an adult woman who had mild COVID-19 (a few samples of this study predate the infection). Cell type and time point are not known.

The CDR3 is CATRGGIANTGELFF. The CDR3 DNA sequence: TGTGCCACCCGGGGGGGGATCGCGAACACCGGGGAGCTGTTTTTT. The chain has TRBV24-1 and TRBJ2-2; 8 bases map to TRBD2. This CDR3 spans 15 amino acids. Per germline, CDR1 KGHDR and CDR2 SFDVKD. Trimming took 9 bases from V and 0 from J; bases not matched to a gene: 5.

This chain connects TRBV19 to TRBJ2-2; D remains unclear. Trimming took off 5 bases at V and 1 base at J, with 11 bases between the two ends. Germline V gene lookup returns CDR1 LNHDA and CDR2 SQIVND (reference sequence). The CDR3 covers 15 residues. CDR3 loop: CASSFWRLNTGELFF. In DNA, the CDR3 is TGTGCCAGTAGTTTCTGGCGCCTGAACACCGGGGAGCTGTTTTTT.

The CDR3 spells CATSPTQGKETQYF. The CDR3 DNA reads as TGTGCCACCAGCCCCACCCAGGGGAAAGAGACCCAGTACTTC. The gene calls are TRBV15 and TRBJ2-5; the D gene is possibly TRBD1 (6 bases). V was pared by 5 bases and J by 3 bases, with 13 bases between. This CDR3 comprises 14 residues. Germline assignment: CDR1 LNHNV and CDR2 YYDKDF (reference sequence).

Only a few counts were recorded for this clonotype. The chain combines TRBV5-4 with TRBJ2-1; 8 bases are shared with TRBD2. The CDR3 spans 15 residues. Unmatched junction bases numbered 10, after V lost 5 bases and J lost 6 bases. Germline CDR1 is SGHNT and CDR2 is YYREEE (reference sequence). This CDR3 is CASSPAGEAGNEQFF. The CDR3 DNA reads as TGTGCCAGCAGTCCAGCGGGGGAAGCGGGCAATGAGCAGTTCTTC. The full variable domain, completed using reference TRBV5-4 and TRBJ2-1, is ETGVTQSPTHLIKTRGQQVTLRCSSQSGHNTVSWYQQALGQGPQFIFQYYREEENGRGNFPPRFSGLQFPNYSSELNVNALELDDSALYLCASSPAGEAGNEQFFGPGTRLTVL.

The gene calls are TRBV20-1 and TRBJ2-1; 7 bases align to TRBD1. The CDR3 is 16 amino acids. The J segment lost 1 base and the V segment lost 2 bases, leaving 8 bases of the junction unmatched. Germline V gives CDR1 DFQATT, CDR2 SNEGSKA (reference sequence). CDR3 in DNA: TGCAGTGCTAGACCTACAGGGGCTCCATCCTACAATGAGCAGTTCTTC. It encodes CSARPTGAPSYNEQFF.

The J gene is TRBJ1-2, the V gene TRBV7-9, with TRBD1 as a possible D gene (5 bases). Trimming took off 2 bases at V and 7 bases at J, with 11 bases between the two ends. The germline CDR1 and CDR2 sequences are SEHNR and FQNEAQ (reference sequence). CDR3 length: 13 amino acids. CDR3 protein: CASSLSPGRGYTF. CDR3 DNA: TGTGCCAGCAGCTTATCCCCGGGACGTGGCTACACCTTC. Based on the CDR3 plus reference TRBV7-9 and TRBJ1-2, the full variable domain is DTGVSQNPRHKITKRGQNVTFRCDPISEHNRLYWYRQTLGQGPEFLTYFQNEAQLEKSRLLSDRFSAERPKGSFSTLEIQRTEQGDSAMYLCASSLSPGRGYTFGSGTRLTVV.

The rearrangement uses TRBV5-1 and TRBJ2-1; 7 positions agree with TRBD1. CDR3 length: 14 residues. Germline CDR1 reads SGHRS; CDR2 reads YFSETQ. V lost 6 bases, J lost 2 bases, and 5 bases stayed unmatched. CDR3 DNA sequence: TGCGCCAGCACTGTCGACAGGGCCTACAATGAGCAGTTCTTC. It specifies CASTVDRAYNEQFF.

This clonotype showed up just a few times. The rearrangement links TRBV4-1 to TRBJ2-1, with TRBD2 matching over 9 bases. Trimming took 3 bases from V and 3 from J; bases not matched to a gene: 3. The CDR3 spans 15 residues. Germline V gene lookup returns CDR1 MGHRA and CDR2 YSYEKL. The CDR3 nucleotides read TGCGCCAGCAGCCAGCGGGGGGGCGACTACAATGAGCAGTTCTTC. It encodes CASSQRGGDYNEQFF.